The 25 T cell receptor beta chains in this list originate from one sample, sequenced in a study of blood T cell repertoires in COVID-19. Only in-frame clones appear in the TCRdb table, and some are missing; sequencing was by immunoSEQ multiplex PCR. The profile shows about 210,000 clones, about four fifths of them singletons. Sequences were obtained from peripheral blood. These receptors came from a man between 50 and 59 years old with active or convalescent COVID-19.

The genes are TRBV5-5 and TRBJ1-5; D may be TRBD1 (5 bases). The CDR3 runs to 15 residues. V lost 4 bases and J 4 bases, leaving 15 bases between the germline ends. Germline values: CDR1 SGHKS, CDR2 YYEKEE (reference sequence). This CDR3 reads CASSPDDRGNQPQHF. The CDR3 DNA follows: TGTGCCAGCAGCCCCGACGACAGAGGTAATCAGCCCCAGCATTTT.

This clone has a handful of counts. This chain connects TRBV28 to TRBJ1-3; no definite D call. The CDR3 consists of 18 residues. Germline V gene sequence: CDR1 MDHEN, CDR2 SYDVKM. Trimming removed 4 bases at V and 0 bases at J, with 19 bases between. The chain's CDR3 is CASSSVAGWMGSGNTIYF. As DNA, the CDR3 is TGTGCCAGCAGTTCCGTAGCCGGCTGGATGGGCTCTGGAAACACCATATATTTT.

The rearrangement joins TRBV14 to TRBJ1-6, with D possibly matching TRBD1 (5 bases). V was trimmed by 8 bases and J by 7 bases, leaving 15 bases between them. CDR3 length: 14 residues. Looked up from germline, CDR1 is SGHDN and CDR2 is FVKESK. The DNA of the CDR3 is TGTGCCAGCGGGACTGCCCTTCGAAATTCACCCCTCCACTTT. Encoded protein: CASGTALRNSPLHF.

Comments on this clone: Other DNA sequences of this sample code for an identical CDR3. The rearrangement uses TRBV5-1 and TRBJ1-1; maybe TRBD1 (6 bases). There are 15 residues in the CDR3. The germline V gene has CDR1 SGHRS and CDR2 YFSETQ. The V and J ends lost 0 bases and 1 base respectively, with 10 bases between them. CDR3 in amino acids: CASSLAVRGNTEAFF. The CDR3 DNA follows: TGCGCCAGCAGCTTGGCCGTCAGGGGGAACACTGAAGCTTTCTTT.

The chain has TRBV28 and TRBJ2-7, with a possible D match to TRBD1 (6 bases). This CDR3 is built from 14 residues. With 7 bases removed from V and 0 bases from J, the gap between germline ends came to 13 bases. Germline lookup yields CDR1 MDHEN and CDR2 SYDVKM. CDR3 protein: CASTYDRHSYEQYF. CDR3 DNA: TGTGCCAGCACCTACGACAGGCACTCCTACGAGCAGTACTTC.

This chain connects TRBV6-6 to TRBJ1-1; 9 nucleotides line up with TRBD1. The germline V gene encodes CDR1 MNHNY and CDR2 SVGAGI (reference sequence). There are 15 residues in the CDR3. Trimming removed 6 bases from V and 5 bases from J; junction bases left unmatched: 10. The CDR3 DNA follows: TGTGCCAGCAGCAATTTAGGGACAGGGAGGACTGAAGCTTTCTTT. Protein sequence: CASSNLGTGRTEAFF.

The V call is TRBV6-5, the J call TRBJ2-7; TRBD1 agrees at 7 bases. CDR1 MNHEY and CDR2 SVGAGI come from the germline V gene. The CDR3 is made up of 15 amino acids. V was pared by 2 bases and J by 4 bases, with 8 bases of the junction left unmatched. This CDR3 reads CASSYQAGQAYEQYF. CDR3 in DNA: TGTGCCAGCAGTTACCAGGCCGGACAGGCTTACGAGCAGTACTTC.

V is TRBV11-2 and J is TRBJ1-6, with a weak D call TRBD1 (6 bases). The CDR3 is made up of 13 amino acids. Germline V lookup: CDR1 SGHAT, CDR2 FQNNGV. The germline V and J ends were trimmed by 5 bases and 10 bases, with 12 bases remaining between them. Here the CDR3 reads CASSQNRVSPLHF. In DNA, the CDR3 is TGTGCCAGCAGCCAAAACAGGGTCTCACCCCTCCACTTT.

The CDR3: CAISRTSGIGTGELFF. DNA for the CDR3: TGTGCCATCAGTCGGACTAGCGGGATCGGCACCGGGGAGCTGTTTTTT. The chain combines TRBV10-3 with TRBJ2-2; 12 nucleotides agree with TRBD2. Germline lookup yields CDR1 ENHRY and CDR2 SYGVKD. The CDR3 length is 16 residues. Trimming removed 5 bases from V and 4 bases from J; junction bases left unmatched: 5.

This chain uses TRBV5-4 with TRBJ2-3; 10 nucleotides agree with TRBD2. The germline V gene has CDR1 SGHNT and CDR2 YYREEE (reference sequence). This CDR3 is 17 amino acids long. Trimming took 2 bases from V and 5 from J; bases not matched to a gene: 11. The CDR3 DNA is TGTGCCAGCAGCTTCGGTGGGCTAGCGGGGGCGGTAGATACGCAGTATTTT. It specifies CASSFGGLAGAVDTQYF.

V and J are TRBV28 and TRBJ1-2, with 9 bases lining up with TRBD1. Germline trimming cut 8 bases from V and 4 bases from J; bases unmatched to any gene: 8. The CDR3 has 14 residues. Per germline, CDR1 MDHEN and CDR2 SYDVKM. The CDR3 nucleotides read TGTGCCAGCGAAGACAGGGGGAAGAGCTATGGCTACACCTTC. This codes for CASEDRGKSYGYTF.

The chain recombines TRBV19 with TRBJ2-1; TRBD2 matches at 9 bases. CDR3 size: 17 residues. V lost 8 bases, J lost 1 base, and 12 bases stayed unmatched. Germline lookup yields CDR1 LNHDA and CDR2 SQIVND (reference sequence). This chain's CDR3 is CASGLDSGSGSYNEQFF. The CDR3 nucleotides are TGTGCCAGTGGTCTGGATAGCGGGAGCGGTTCCTACAATGAGCAGTTCTTC.

This chain uses TRBV5-1 with TRBJ2-7; a weak D match, TRBD2 (6 bases). Germline V gene sequence: CDR1 SGHRS, CDR2 YFSETQ. This CDR3 has 17 amino acids. V was trimmed by 4 bases and J by 6 bases, leaving 26 bases between them. The CDR3 sequence is CASSPGVGWIPGGEQYF. CDR3 in DNA: TGCGCCAGCAGCCCGGGGGTTGGATGGATCCCTGGGGGCGAGCAGTACTTC.

This clone occurred a few times. The chain joins TRBV4-1 to TRBJ1-1; D may be TRBD1 (6 bases). Germline V gene sequence: CDR1 MGHRA, CDR2 YSYEKL. Trimming cost V 4 bases and J 6 bases, with 15 bases left between them. The CDR3 is made up of 14 amino acids. The CDR3, as DNA: TGCGCCAGCAGCCCCCGGGGGGCAGGGGCTGAAGCTTTCTTT. It encodes CASSPRGAGAEAFF.

This chain uses TRBV5-1 with TRBJ2-1, with TRBD2 matching 10 bases. V gave up 7 bases and J gave up 1 base; unmatched junction bases: 2. The CDR3 spans 14 residues. Germline V gene data show CDR1 as SGHRS and CDR2 as YFSETQ. The CDR3 sequence is CASGLAASYNEQFF. The CDR3 DNA reads as TGCGCCAGCGGACTAGCGGCTTCCTACAATGAGCAGTTCTTC. Filled out from reference TRBV5-1 and TRBJ2-1, the complete variable domain reads KAGVTQTPRYLIKTRGQQVTLSCSPISGHRSVSWYQQTPGQGLQFLFEYFSETQRNKGNFPGRFSGRQFSNSRSEMNVSTLELGDSALYLCASGLAASYNEQFFGPGTRLTVL.

This sequence joins TRBV12-5 and TRBJ1-2; 7 bases align to TRBD1. J was trimmed by 8 bases and V by 4 bases; bases with no gene match: 16. The CDR3 covers 16 residues. Germline CDR1 LGHNT, CDR2 FRNRAP. The CDR3 DNA sequence: TGTGCTAGTGGTTGGGTAGGGTCTGGCAGGGGGAACGGCTACACCTTC. Translation gives CASGWVGSGRGNGYTF.

This chain connects TRBV18 to TRBJ1-3, with D hard to call. This CDR3 has 18 amino acids. Trimming cost V 2 bases and J 1 base, with 18 bases left between them. Germline loops: CDR1 KGHSH, CDR2 LQKENI. CDR3 loop: CASSPKVANPGSGNTIYF. The CDR3 coding sequence is TGTGCCAGCTCACCAAAGGTGGCCAACCCGGGATCTGGAAACACCATATATTTT.

This clone came up once. The chain joins TRBV30 to TRBJ2-2; 7 bases align to TRBD1. Germline-derived CDR1 and CDR2 are GTSNPN and SVGIG (reference sequence). This CDR3 region has 14 residues. With 8 bases clipped from V and 2 bases from J, the junction kept 8 bases outside the gene matches. CDR3 sequence: CAGGDRANTGELFF. CDR3 nucleotides: TGTGCCGGGGGTGACAGGGCCAACACCGGGGAGCTGTTTTTT.

V gene TRBV6-1 combines with J gene TRBJ2-1; TRBD2 matches 11 bases. The germline V gene encodes CDR1 MNHNS and CDR2 SASEGT. The CDR3 consists of 17 residues. The trim removed 4 bases at V and 7 bases at J, leaving 12 bases unmatched. DNA for the CDR3: TGTGCCAGCAGTGGGATTGGTAGCGGGAGGGCGCGGAATGAGCAGTTCTTC. Its protein product is CASSGIGSGRARNEQFF.

The chain recombines TRBV18 with TRBJ2-7; possibly TRBD1 for D (6 bases). CDR3 size: 14 residues. The V end was cut by 6 bases, the J end by 2 bases, with 14 bases between. The germline V gene has CDR1 KGHSH and CDR2 LQKENI. The CDR3: CASSPWGLTYEQYF. For the CDR3, the DNA is TGTGCCAGCTCCCCCTGGGGGCTTACCTACGAGCAGTACTTC.

The gene calls are TRBV24-1 and TRBJ2-1, with D possibly TRBD2 on 5 matching bases. The CDR3 extends over 14 amino acids. The germline V gene encodes CDR1 KGHDR and CDR2 SFDVKD. V lost 3 bases and J lost 10, with 15 bases in between. This CDR3 is CATSDGNGVQEQFF. CDR3 sequence (DNA): TGTGCCACCAGTGATGGTAACGGGGTTCAAGAGCAGTTCTTC.

DNA of the CDR3: TGCGCCAGCAGCCAAGCGGGACAGTTCGGAAACACCATATATTTT. As protein: CASSQAGQFGNTIYF. V usage is TRBV4-3 and J usage is TRBJ1-3; 7 bases are a match to TRBD1. V gave up 1 base and J gave up 4 bases; unmatched junction bases: 4. Germline V gene lookup returns CDR1 LGHNA and CDR2 YSLEER. This CDR3 has 15 amino acids.

The chain has TRBV6-2 or TRBV6-3 and TRBJ2-6, with TRBD2 as a possible D gene (6 bases). Between the trimmed V and J ends, which lost 5 bases and 4 bases, there was a span of 12 bases. Germline CDR1 and CDR2: MNHEY and SVGEGT. This CDR3 has 15 residues. In DNA, the CDR3 is TGTGCCAGCAGTACGGGACTGTGGGGGGCCAACGTCCTGACTTTC. Its translation: CASSTGLWGANVLTF.

The rearrangement links TRBV6-1 to TRBJ2-7; 10 bases match TRBD1. The junction had 3 bases not matched to a gene; V was cut back by 5 bases and J by 11 bases. Germline V gene data show CDR1 as MNHNS and CDR2 as SASEGT. The CDR3 spans 11 residues. The chain's CDR3 is CASSRGQGEYF. The CDR3 DNA is TGTGCCAGCAGTCGCGGACAGGGGGAGTACTTC.

For this clone: Sequence at one end of the junction differs from germline and may be a read error. This sequence joins TRBV7-7 and TRBJ2-1; 10 bases fit TRBD2. This CDR3 has 15 residues. In germline, CDR1 is SSHAT, CDR2 FNYEAQ (reference sequence). The CDR3: CASSLGLAGENEQFF. The CDR3 nucleotides read TGTGCTAGCAGCTTAGGGCTAGCGGGAGAAAATGAGCAGTTCTTC.